This T cell receptor beta chain comes out of a study of regulatory T cells in long-lasting Graves disease. The time point was: newly diagnosed GD, antithyroid drugs for less than 3 months. TCR sequences were obtained from RNA taken from PBMCs. Arm-PCR with iRepertoire HTBI primers amplified the CDR3 regions for these TCR beta libraries. TCRdb reprocessed the multiplex PCR reads with MiXCR, giving one entry per CDR3 protein. The sample includes 540,000 or so distinct CDR3 sequences, about 13% of them seen just once. In this sample, this clonotype turned up a few times. This CDR3 has 14 residues. CDR1 DFQATT and CDR2 SNEGSKA come from the germline V gene (reference sequence). V was clipped by 4 bases and J by 5 bases; unmatched bases: 9. The sample was also linked to a second study, of T cells in Graves' hyperthyroidism and ophthalmopathy. That work contributes: First-round RT-PCR of the TCR CDR3 relied on the HTBI primer set.

The chain couples TRBV20-1 to TRBJ2-7; the match to TRBD1 covers 9 bases. The source is a man aged 25-45 years with Graves disease. The material was peripheral blood mononuclear cells (PBMCs), obtained at new diagnosis, from a patient treated with antithyroid drugs. The chain's CDR3 is CSANTGTGYHEQYF. In nucleotides, the CDR3 is TGCAGTGCTAATACCGGGACAGGGTATCACGAGCAGTACTTC.